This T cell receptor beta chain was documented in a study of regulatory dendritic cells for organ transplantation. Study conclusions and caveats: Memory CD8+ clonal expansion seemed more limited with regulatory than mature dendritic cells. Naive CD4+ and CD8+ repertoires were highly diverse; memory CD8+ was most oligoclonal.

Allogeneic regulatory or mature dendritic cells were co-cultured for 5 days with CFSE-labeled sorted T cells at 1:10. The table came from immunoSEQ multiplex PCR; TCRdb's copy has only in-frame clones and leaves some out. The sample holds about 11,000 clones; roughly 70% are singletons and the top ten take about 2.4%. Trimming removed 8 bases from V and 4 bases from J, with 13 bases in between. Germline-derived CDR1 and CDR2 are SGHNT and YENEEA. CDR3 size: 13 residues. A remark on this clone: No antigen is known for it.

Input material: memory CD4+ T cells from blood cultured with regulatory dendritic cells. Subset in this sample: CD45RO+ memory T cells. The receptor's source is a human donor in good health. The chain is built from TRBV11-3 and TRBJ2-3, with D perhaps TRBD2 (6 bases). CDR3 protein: CASGTPQSDTQYF. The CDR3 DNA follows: TGTGCCAGCGGGACTCCCCAGTCAGATACGCAGTATTTT.